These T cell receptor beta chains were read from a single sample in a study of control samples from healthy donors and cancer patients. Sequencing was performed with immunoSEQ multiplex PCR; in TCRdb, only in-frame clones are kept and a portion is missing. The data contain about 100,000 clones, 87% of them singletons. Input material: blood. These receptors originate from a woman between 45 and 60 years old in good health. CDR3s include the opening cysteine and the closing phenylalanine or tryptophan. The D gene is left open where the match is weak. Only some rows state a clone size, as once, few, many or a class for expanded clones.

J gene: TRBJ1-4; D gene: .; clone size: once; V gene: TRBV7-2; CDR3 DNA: TGTGCCAGCAGCTTAGGGATAGGAGGGACAAATGAAAAACTGTTTTTT; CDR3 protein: CASSLGIGGTNEKLFF
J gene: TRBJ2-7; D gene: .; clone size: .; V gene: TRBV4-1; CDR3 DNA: TGCGCCAGCAGCCAGGAAATACAGCAAACTTCTTACTACGAGCAGTACTTC; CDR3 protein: CASSQEIQQTSYYEQYF
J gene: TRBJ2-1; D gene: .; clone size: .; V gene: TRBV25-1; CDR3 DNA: TGTGCCGGGGGGGGCCTCTCCTACAATGAGCAGTTCTTC; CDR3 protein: CAGGGLSYNEQFF
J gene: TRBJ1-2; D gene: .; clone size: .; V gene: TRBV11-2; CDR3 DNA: TGTGCCAGCAGCTTAAGTGTACAGGGCTGGGGCTACACCTTC; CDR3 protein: CASSLSVQGWGYTF
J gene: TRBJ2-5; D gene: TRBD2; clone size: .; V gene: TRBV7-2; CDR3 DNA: TGTGCCAGCAGCCGCTGGACTAGCGGGAGTCGGGAGACCCAGTACTTC; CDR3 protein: CASSRWTSGSRETQYF
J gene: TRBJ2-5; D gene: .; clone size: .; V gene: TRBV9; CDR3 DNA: TGTGCCAGCAGCGCCTCGTCCACGGCGGCGACCCAGTACTTC; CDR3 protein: CASSASSTAATQYF
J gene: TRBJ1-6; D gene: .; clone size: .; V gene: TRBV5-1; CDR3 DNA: TGCGCCAGCAGTCCCTGGACAGCAGATAATTCACCCCTCCACTTT; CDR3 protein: CASSPWTADNSPLHF
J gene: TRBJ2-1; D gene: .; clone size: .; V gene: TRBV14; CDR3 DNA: TGTGCCAGCAGCCAAGACGCTTCGAGGAACTCCTACAATGAGCAGTTCTTC; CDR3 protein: CASSQDASRNSYNEQFF
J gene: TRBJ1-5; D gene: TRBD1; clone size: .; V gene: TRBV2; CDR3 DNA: TGTGCCAGCAGTGAAGGACAGGGTTTTCGGAGCAATCAGCCCCAGCATTTT; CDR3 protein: CASSEGQGFRSNQPQHF
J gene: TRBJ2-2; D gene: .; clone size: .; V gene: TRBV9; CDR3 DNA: TGTGCCAGCAGCGTAGGAGGGGCCGCCGGCATCGGGGAGCTGTTTTTT; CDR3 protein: CASSVGGAAGIGELFF
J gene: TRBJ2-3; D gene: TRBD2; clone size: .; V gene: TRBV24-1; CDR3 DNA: TGTGCCACCAGTGAGTACGGGAGGGTAAAAGATACGCAGTATTTT; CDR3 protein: CATSEYGRVKDTQYF
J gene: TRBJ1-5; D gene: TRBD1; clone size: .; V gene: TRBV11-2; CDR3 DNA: TGTGCCAGCAGCAGTACAGGGGGCATTGGCAATCAGCCCCAGCATTTT; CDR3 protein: CASSSTGGIGNQPQHF
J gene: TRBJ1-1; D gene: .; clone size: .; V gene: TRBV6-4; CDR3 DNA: TGTGCCAGCAGTGACAGTGAGGCGGCAGGGGTGAACACTGAAGCTTTCTTT; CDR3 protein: CASSDSEAAGVNTEAFF
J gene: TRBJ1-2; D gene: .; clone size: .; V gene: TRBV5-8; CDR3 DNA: TGTGCCAGCAGCTTAGGTCGCGAACTGAGAGCTAACTATGGCTACACCTTC; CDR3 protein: CASSLGRELRANYGYTF
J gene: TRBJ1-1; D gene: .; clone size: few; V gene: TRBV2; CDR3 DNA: TGTGCCAGCAGTGCTGGGACGGACGGAGAAGCTTTCTTT; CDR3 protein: CASSAGTDGEAFF
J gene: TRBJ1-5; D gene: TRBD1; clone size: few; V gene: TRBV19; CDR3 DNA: TGTGCCAGTTGGGACAGGGGCAATCAGCCCCAGCATTTT; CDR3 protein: CASWDRGNQPQHF